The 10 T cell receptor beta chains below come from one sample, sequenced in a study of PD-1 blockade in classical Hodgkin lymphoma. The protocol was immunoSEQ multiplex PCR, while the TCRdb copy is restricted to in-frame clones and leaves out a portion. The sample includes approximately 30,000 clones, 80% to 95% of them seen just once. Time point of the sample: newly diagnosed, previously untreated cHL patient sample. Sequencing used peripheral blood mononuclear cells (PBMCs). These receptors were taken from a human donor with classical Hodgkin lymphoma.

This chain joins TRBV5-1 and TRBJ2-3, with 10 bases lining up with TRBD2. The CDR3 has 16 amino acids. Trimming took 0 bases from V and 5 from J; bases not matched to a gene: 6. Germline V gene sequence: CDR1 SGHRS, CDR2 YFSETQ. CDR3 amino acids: CASSLDGLAGVDTQYF. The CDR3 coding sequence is TGCGCCAGCAGCTTGGATGGGCTAGCGGGAGTAGATACGCAGTATTTT.

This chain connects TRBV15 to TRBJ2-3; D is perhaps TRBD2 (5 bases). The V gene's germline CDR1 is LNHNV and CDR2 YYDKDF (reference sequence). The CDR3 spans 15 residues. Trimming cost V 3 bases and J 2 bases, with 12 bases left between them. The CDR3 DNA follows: TGTGCCACCAGCAGGGAGGCCATTTACACAGATACGCAGTATTTT. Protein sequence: CATSREAIYTDTQYF.

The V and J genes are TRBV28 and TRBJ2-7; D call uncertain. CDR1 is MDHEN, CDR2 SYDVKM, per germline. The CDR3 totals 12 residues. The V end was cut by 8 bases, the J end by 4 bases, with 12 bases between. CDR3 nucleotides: TGTGCCAGCGCGACGACATTATACGAGCAGTACTTC. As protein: CASATTLYEQYF. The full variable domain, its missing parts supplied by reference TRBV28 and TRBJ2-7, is DVKVTQSSRYLVKRTGEKVFLECVQDMDHENMFWYRQDPGLGLRLIYFSYDVKMKEKGDIPEGYSVSREKKERFSLILESASTNQTSMYLCASATTLYEQYFGPGTRLTVT.

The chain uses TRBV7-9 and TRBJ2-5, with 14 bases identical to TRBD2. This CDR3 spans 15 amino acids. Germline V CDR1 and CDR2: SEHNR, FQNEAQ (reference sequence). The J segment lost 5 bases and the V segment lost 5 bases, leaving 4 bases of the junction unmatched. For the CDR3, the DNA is TGTGCCAGCAGCCTGGGACTAGCGGGAGCTGAGACCCAGTACTTC. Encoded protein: CASSLGLAGAETQYF.

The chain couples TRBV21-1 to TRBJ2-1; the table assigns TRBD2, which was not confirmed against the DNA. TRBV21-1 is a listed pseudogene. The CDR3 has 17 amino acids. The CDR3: CASSLSDLATRYNEQFF. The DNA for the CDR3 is TGTGCCAGCAGCCTGTCCGACTTGGCTACACGCTACAATGAGCAGTTCTTC.

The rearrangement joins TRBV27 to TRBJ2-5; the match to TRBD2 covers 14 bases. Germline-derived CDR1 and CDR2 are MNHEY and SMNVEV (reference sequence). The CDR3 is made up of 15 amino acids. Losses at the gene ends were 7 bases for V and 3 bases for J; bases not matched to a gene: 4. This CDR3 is CASNGLAGGEETQYF. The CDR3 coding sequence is TGTGCCAGCAACGGACTAGCGGGAGGTGAAGAGACCCAGTACTTC.

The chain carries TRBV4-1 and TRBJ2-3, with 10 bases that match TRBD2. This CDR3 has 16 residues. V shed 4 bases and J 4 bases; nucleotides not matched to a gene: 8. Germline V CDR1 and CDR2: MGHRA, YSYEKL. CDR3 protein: CASSREPGLAPDTQYF. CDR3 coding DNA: TGCGCCAGCAGCCGGGAACCGGGACTAGCGCCAGATACGCAGTATTTT.

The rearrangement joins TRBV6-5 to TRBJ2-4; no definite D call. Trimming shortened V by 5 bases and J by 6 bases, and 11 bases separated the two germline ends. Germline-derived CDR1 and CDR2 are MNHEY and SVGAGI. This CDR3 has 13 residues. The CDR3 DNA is TGTGCCAGCAGTGCAGTAGGTGGAAACATTCAGTACTTC. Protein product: CASSAVGGNIQYF.

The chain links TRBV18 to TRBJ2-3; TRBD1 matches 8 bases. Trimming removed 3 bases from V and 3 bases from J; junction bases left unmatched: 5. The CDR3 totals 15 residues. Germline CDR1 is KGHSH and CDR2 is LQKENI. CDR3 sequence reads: CASSPRGQATDTQYF. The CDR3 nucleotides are TGTGCCAGCTCACCCCGGGGACAGGCTACAGATACGCAGTATTTT.

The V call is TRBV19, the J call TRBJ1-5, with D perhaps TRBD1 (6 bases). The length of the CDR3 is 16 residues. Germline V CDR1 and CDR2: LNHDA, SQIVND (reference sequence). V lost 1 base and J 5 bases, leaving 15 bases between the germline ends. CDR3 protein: CASSIARGTRHQPQHF. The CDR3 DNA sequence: TGTGCCAGTAGTATAGCTCGGGGGACAAGACATCAGCCCCAGCATTTT.